The 11 T cell receptor beta chains reported below all come from one sample, sequenced in a study of cytomegalovirus exposure and HLA in healthy donors. Primers: 60 Vbeta forward and 13 Jbeta reverse. The data were produced by immunoSEQ multiplex PCR, yet TCRdb's version contains in-frame clones alone and is incomplete. The data hold 35,000 to 50,000 clones, with 50% to 75% observed a single time. The sequenced sample was PBMCs. Source of these receptors: a human donor in good health.

The V call is TRBV7-9, the J call TRBJ1-2, with D perhaps matching TRBD1 (5 bases). Trimming took off 1 base at V and 4 bases at J, with 10 bases between the two ends. Germline values: CDR1 SEHNR, CDR2 FQNEAQ (reference sequence). The CDR3 contains 14 residues. As DNA, the CDR3 is TGTGCCAGCAGCTTAGGACAGTTCGGCTATGGCTACACCTTC. Translation: CASSLGQFGYGYTF.

The chain links TRBV7-3 to TRBJ1-5, with TRBD1 matching 8 bases. From germline, CDR1 is SGHTA and CDR2 FQGTGA. Trimming cost V 5 bases and J 12 bases; bases outside gene matches: 9. The CDR3 consists of 13 residues. The CDR3 DNA follows: TGTGCCAGCAGCAGGGACAGGTCGGGGCTCCAGCATTTT. This encodes CASSRDRSGLQHF.

The rearrangement links TRBV2 to TRBJ1-6, with a possible D match to TRBD1 (6 bases). The CDR3 covers 15 residues. Germline lookup yields CDR1 SNHLY and CDR2 FYNNEI. Trimming took 6 bases from V and 8 from J, leaving 17 bases between them. The CDR3 loop reads CASSPSTGTYSPLHF. The DNA of the CDR3 is TGTGCCAGCAGCCCATCAACAGGGACCTATTCACCCCTCCACTTT.

The chain recombines TRBV5-1 with TRBJ2-1; 9 bases map to TRBD2. CDR3 length: 15 amino acids. Germline CDR1 SGHRS, CDR2 YFSETQ. The junction had 12 bases not matched to a gene; V was cut back by 7 bases and J by 7 bases. The CDR3 sequence: CASRQIAGDKNEQFF. Here the CDR3 DNA reads TGCGCCAGCCGCCAAATAGCGGGGGATAAGAATGAGCAGTTCTTC.

The sample holds one count of this clone. The chain joins TRBV4-2 to TRBJ2-1, with 10 bases fitting TRBD2. Germline CDR1 is LGHNA and CDR2 is YNFKEQ. The CDR3 is made up of 17 amino acids. Trimming took 0 bases from V and 3 from J; bases not matched to a gene: 5. The CDR3 nucleotides are TGTGCCAGCAGCCAAGATCAGGAGCGGGGGGGCTACAATGAGCAGTTCTTC. It codes for CASSQDQERGGYNEQFF.

V and J are TRBV6-5 and TRBJ1-2; D unclear. The germline V gene encodes CDR1 MNHEY and CDR2 SVGAGI. The CDR3 totals 14 residues. Trimming removed 6 bases at V and 8 bases at J, with 19 bases between. In DNA, the CDR3 is TGTGCCAGCAGACGAAAGCGTCTAGGGAGCGGCTACACCTTC. The encoded protein is CASRRKRLGSGYTF.

V usage is TRBV7-2 and J usage is TRBJ2-5, with D perhaps matching TRBD1 (5 bases). V lost 4 bases and J lost 1, with 7 bases in between. The CDR3 contains 13 residues. Germline CDR1 reads SGHTA; CDR2 reads FQGNSA. The CDR3 DNA reads as TGTGCCAGCAGCTCCAGGGTCCAAGAGACCCAGTACTTC. Translation: CASSSRVQETQYF.

This rearrangement joins TRBV11-2 to TRBJ1-3; 7 nucleotides match TRBD1. Trimming removed 1 base from V and 3 bases from J; junction bases left unmatched: 9. This CDR3 has 17 amino acids. Germline V gives CDR1 SGHAT, CDR2 FQNNGV. The DNA for the CDR3 is TGTGCCAGCAGCTTAGGACAGGCGACAGGGAGTGGAAACACCATATATTTT. It codes for CASSLGQATGSGNTIYF.

The chain uses TRBV7-9 and TRBJ2-5; D might be TRBD1 (5 bases). The CDR3 loop spans 14 amino acids. Trimming took off 1 base at V and 7 bases at J, with 13 bases between the two ends. Germline V gives CDR1 SEHNR, CDR2 FQNEAQ (reference sequence). The CDR3 DNA reads as TGTGCCAGCAGCTTAGGAGACAGTACGCGGACCCAGTACTTC. Translation: CASSLGDSTRTQYF.

The gene calls are TRBV7-2 and TRBJ1-2; D unresolved. Trimming removed 6 bases from V and 4 bases from J, with 12 bases in between. CDR1 and CDR2 (germline): SGHTA, FQGNSA. The CDR3 contains 13 residues. CDR3 in DNA: TGTGCCAGCAGTGGACTGCCAAGCTATGGCTACACCTTC. Protein sequence: CASSGLPSYGYTF.

With respect to this clone: No DNA is shown, since the ends of the CDR3 on it are uncertain; the CDR3 is the one TCRdb lists. J is TRBJ2-7 and V is TRBV28; TRBD1 is the table's D call and was not checked against the DNA. The CDR3 numbers 14 amino acids, ends counted. Germline lookup yields CDR1 MDHEN and CDR2 SYDVKM. The CDR3 region is CASSFFGQTYEQYF.